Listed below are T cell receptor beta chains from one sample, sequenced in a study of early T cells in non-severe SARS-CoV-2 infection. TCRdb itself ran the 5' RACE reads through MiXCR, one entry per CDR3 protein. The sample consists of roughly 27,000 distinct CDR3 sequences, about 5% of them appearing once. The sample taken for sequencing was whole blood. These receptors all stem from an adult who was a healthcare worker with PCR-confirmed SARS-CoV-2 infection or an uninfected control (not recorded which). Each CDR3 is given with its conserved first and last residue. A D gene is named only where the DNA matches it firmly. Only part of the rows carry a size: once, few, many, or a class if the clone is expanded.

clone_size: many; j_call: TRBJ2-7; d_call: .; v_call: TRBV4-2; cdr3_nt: TGTGCCAGCAGCCAAGCGCCAGCCAGCTCCTACGAGCAGTACTTC; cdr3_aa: CASSQAPASSYEQYF
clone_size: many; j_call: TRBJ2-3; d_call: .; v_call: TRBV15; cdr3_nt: TGTGCCACCAGCACCGGGGACACAGATACGCAGTATTTT; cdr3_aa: CATSTGDTDTQYF
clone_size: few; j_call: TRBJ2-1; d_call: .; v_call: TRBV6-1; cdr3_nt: TGTGCCAGCAGTGAAGCAACCGGTCTCTACAATGAGCAGTTCTTC; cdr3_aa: CASSEATGLYNEQFF
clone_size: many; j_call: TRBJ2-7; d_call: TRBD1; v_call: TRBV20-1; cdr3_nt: TGCAGTGCTACCGAAACAGGGGGCTGGTACGAGCAGTACTTC; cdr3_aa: CSATETGGWYEQYF
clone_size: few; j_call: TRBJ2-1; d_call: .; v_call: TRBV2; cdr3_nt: TGTGCCAGCAGTTCCCGGGGTCCCAATGAGCAGTTCTTC; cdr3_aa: CASSSRGPNEQFF
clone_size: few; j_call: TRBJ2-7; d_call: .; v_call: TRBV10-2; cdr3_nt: TGCGCCAGCAGTATAGCCTACGAGCAGTACTTC; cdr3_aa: CASSIAYEQYF
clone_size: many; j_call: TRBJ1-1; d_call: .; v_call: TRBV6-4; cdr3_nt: TGTGCCAGCAGCGAATTGCCGGGCACTGAAGCTTTCTTT; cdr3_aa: CASSELPGTEAFF
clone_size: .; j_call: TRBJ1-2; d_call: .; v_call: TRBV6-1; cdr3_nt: TGTGCCAGTGGGGAGCAGGGGAGGGAGTACACCTTC; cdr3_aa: CASGEQGREYTF
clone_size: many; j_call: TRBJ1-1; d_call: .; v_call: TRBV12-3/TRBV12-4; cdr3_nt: TGTGCCAGCAGGCTCCGGGGGAACACTGAAGCTTTCTTT; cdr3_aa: CASRLRGNTEAFF
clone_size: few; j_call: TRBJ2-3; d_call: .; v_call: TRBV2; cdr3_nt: TGTGCCAGCAGTTCGGGACTGGGCACAGATACGCAGTATTTT; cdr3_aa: CASSSGLGTDTQYF
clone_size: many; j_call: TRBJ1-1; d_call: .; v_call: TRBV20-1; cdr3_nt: TGCAGTGCTAGTATGTTTCGGGGGCGCGGGACTGAAGCTTTCTTT; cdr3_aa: CSASMFRGRGTEAFF
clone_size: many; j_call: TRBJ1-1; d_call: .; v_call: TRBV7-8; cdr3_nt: TGTGCCAGCAGCAGAGCCGGGACTTTGAACACTGAAGCTTTCTTT; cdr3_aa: CASSRAGTLNTEAFF
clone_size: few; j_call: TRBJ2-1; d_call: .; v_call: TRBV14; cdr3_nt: TGTGCCAGCAGCCAAGACCTGGCCTCCTACAATGAGCAGTTCTTC; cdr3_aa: CASSQDLASYNEQFF
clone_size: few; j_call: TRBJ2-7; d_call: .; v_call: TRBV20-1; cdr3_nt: TGCAGTGCGTCGCCAGGGGACTTTAGCGAGCAGTACTTC; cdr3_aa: CSASPGDFSEQYF
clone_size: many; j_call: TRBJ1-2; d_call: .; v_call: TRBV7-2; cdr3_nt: TGTGCCAGCAGCTTAAACAGGGCGAACTATGGCTACACCTTC; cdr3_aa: CASSLNRANYGYTF
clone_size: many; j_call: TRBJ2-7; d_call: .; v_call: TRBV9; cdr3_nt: TGTGCCAGCAGCGTGACAGATCAACCCTACGAGCAGTACTTC; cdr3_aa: CASSVTDQPYEQYF
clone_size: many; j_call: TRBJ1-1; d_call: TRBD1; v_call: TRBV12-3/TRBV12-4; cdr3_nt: TGTGCCAGCAGCACTCCGGACAGGGCGAACACTGAAGCTTTCTTT; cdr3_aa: CASSTPDRANTEAFF